This T cell receptor (beta chain) was recorded in a study of CD8 T cells in Susac syndrome. V lost 3 bases, J lost 1 base, and 8 bases stayed unmatched. This CDR3 is 16 amino acids long. CDR1 is SGDLS, CDR2 YYNGEE, per germline. High-throughput TCR beta sequencing covered peripheral CD8+ and CD4+ T cells. Each multiple sclerosis control was a treatment-naive patient with relapsing-remitting disease that was either stable or active. cDNA came from roughly 0.53 to 1 ug RNA primed by random hexamers. The authors amplified TCR beta CDR3 across 54 Vbeta and 13 Jbeta using immunoSEQ multiplex PCR. TCRdb ran MiXCR on the immunoSEQ multiplex PCR reads and lists one entry per CDR3 protein. The sample consists of about 250,000 distinct CDR3 sequences, 85% to 95% of them appearing once.

The chain combines TRBV9 with TRBJ2-3; 7 bases fit TRBD1. Sequencing was done on a sample of CD4+ T cells from PBMCs. This clonotype was sampled from a human donor with multiple sclerosis. This CDR3 reads CASSALTGVGTDTQYF. CDR3 bases: TGTGCCAGCAGCGCCCTTACAGGGGTAGGCACAGATACGCAGTATTTT.